This T cell receptor beta chain was observed in a study of molecular identifiers for immune sequencing clone quantification. The study, taken as a whole, reports: Spiked Jurkat TCR RNA equivalent to one cell was reportedly detectable in 800,000 to 1,000,000 naive cells.

Methods described previously were used for bulk TCR libraries, and listed TCR primers were applied. TCRdb processed the PCR reads anew with MiXCR; each CDR3 protein has one entry. The sample has 400,000 to 600,000 distinct CDR3 sequences; about 25% are singletons. Preparation of naive CD8 libraries involved roughly 19,000 to 1,100,000 sorted cells and 10%, 30% or 50% RNA. The authors gated naive CD8 T cells as CD8+CD4-CCR7+CD45RA+ for sorting. This clonotype was recorded at least ten times. Its antigen is currently unknown. There are 16 residues in the CDR3. The V gene lost 6 bases and the J gene lost 4 bases, with 20 bases spanning the gap.

V gene TRBV12-3 or TRBV12-4 combines with J gene TRBJ2-3, with D possibly called TRBD1 or TRBD2 (5 bases each). Material: naive CD8+ T cells from blood, with Jurkat cell RNA spiked in. Subset: FACS-sorted CD8+CD4-CCR7+CD45RA+ naive T cells. The TCR originated in a human donor in good health. Some libraries in this study had Jurkat cell RNA spiked in. The CDR3, as DNA: TGTGCCAGCAGCCAGCTGGGGGACGAGGACGCAGATACGCAGTATTTT. Encoded protein: CASSQLGDEDADTQYF.